The 26 T cell receptor beta chains below come from one sample, sequenced in a study of shared T cell receptors in the human thymus. Profiling relied on immunoSEQ multiplex PCR, and the TCRdb table lists in-frame clones only, not all of them. The repertoire includes roughly 410,000 clones, about 95% of them detected once, and about 0.02% sits in the top ten. Specimen: thymocytes. These receptors originate from a human donor.

The J gene is TRBJ2-2, the V gene TRBV7-6; D might be TRBD1 or TRBD2, each matching 5 bases. Trimming stripped 2 bases from V and 6 bases from J, with 10 bases between. Germline V gene sequence: CDR1 SGHVS, CDR2 FNYEAQ. The CDR3 extends over 14 amino acids. The CDR3, as DNA: TGTGCCAGCAGCTTACTGGGGGACGCCGGGGAGCTGTTTTTT. It yields the protein CASSLLGDAGELFF.

This chain links TRBV4-2 with TRBJ2-5; D gene ambiguous. This CDR3 region has 13 residues. The V and J ends lost 6 bases and 2 bases respectively, with 10 bases between them. Germline values: CDR1 LGHNA, CDR2 YNFKEQ. The CDR3 loop is CASRPGPQETQYF. The CDR3 region has the DNA TGTGCCAGCAGGCCCGGGCCTCAAGAGACCCAGTACTTC.

This clone showed up just once. The chain has TRBV28 and TRBJ2-7, with TRBD2 identical over 9 bases. Germline values: CDR1 MDHEN, CDR2 SYDVKM. The CDR3 consists of 16 residues. The J segment lost 1 base and the V segment lost 3 bases, leaving 7 bases of the junction unmatched. CDR3 nucleotide sequence: TGTGCCAGCAGTTTCGAGTCTAGCGGGAATTCCTACGAGCAGTACTTC. It is translated as CASSFESSGNSYEQYF.

This clone was detected only once. The chain is built from TRBV5-8 and TRBJ1-1; D remains ambiguous. Germline CDR1 reads SGHTS; CDR2 reads YDEGEE. The V and J ends lost 2 bases and 0 bases respectively, with 11 bases between them. CDR3 length equals 15 residues. DNA of the CDR3: TGTGCCAGCAGCTTCCCCGGGTACATGAACACTGAAGCTTTCTTT. Translated, it gives CASSFPGYMNTEAFF. Based on the CDR3 plus reference TRBV5-8 and TRBJ1-1, the full variable domain is EAGVTQSPTHLIKTRGQQATLRCSPISGHTSVYWYQQALGLGLQFLLWYDEGEERNRGNFPPRFSGRQFPNYSSELNVNALELEDSALYLCASSFPGYMNTEAFFGQGTRLTVV.

V and J are TRBV5-1 and TRBJ2-7; 13 nucleotides align to TRBD2. The CDR3 length is 19 residues. J lost 3 bases, V lost 6 bases, and 18 bases had no gene match. In germline, CDR1 is SGHRS, CDR2 YFSETQ. The CDR3 DNA follows: TGCGCCAGCATTTCTGAGACCGTCAACGGGACTAGCGGGAACTACGAGCAGTACTTC. It yields the protein CASISETVNGTSGNYEQYF. The variable domain in full, with the rest retrieved from reference TRBV5-1 and TRBJ2-7, is KAGVTQTPRYLIKTRGQQVTLSCSPISGHRSVSWYQQTPGQGLQFLFEYFSETQRNKGNFPGRFSGRQFSNSRSEMNVSTLELGDSALYLCASISETVNGTSGNYEQYFGPGTRLTVT.

V and J are TRBV25-1 and TRBJ2-5; TRBD1 aligns across 8 bases. With V trimmed by 5 bases and J by 0 bases, 5 bases remained unmatched. Germline CDR1 MGHDK, CDR2 SYGVNS. This CDR3 has 15 amino acids. CDR3 amino acids: CASSLGQVYQETQYF. CDR3 in DNA: TGTGCCAGCAGTTTGGGACAGGTATACCAAGAGACCCAGTACTTC. The variable domain in full, with the rest retrieved from reference TRBV25-1 and TRBJ2-5, is EADIYQTPRYLVIGTGKKITLECSQTMGHDKMYWYQQDPGMELHLIHYSYGVNSTEKGDLSSESTVSRIRTEHFPLTLESARPSHTSQYLCASSLGQVYQETQYFGPGTRLLVL.

This rearrangement joins TRBV11-2 to TRBJ2-7; D is ambiguous. Trimming removed 0 bases from V and 9 bases from J, with 12 bases in between. The germline CDR1 and CDR2 sequences are SGHAT and FQNNGV. There are 13 residues in the CDR3. The CDR3: CASSLDPVPRQYF. The DNA for the CDR3 is TGTGCCAGCAGCTTAGATCCCGTCCCTCGGCAGTACTTC.

The chain links TRBV5-6 to TRBJ1-1; 8 nucleotides match TRBD1. Germline CDR1 SGHDT, CDR2 YYEEEE. J gave up 2 bases and V 3 bases, and 12 bases lay outside the gene matches. CDR3 size: 17 residues. Here the CDR3 reads CASSSREAGGFNTEAFF. The DNA of the CDR3 is TGTGCCAGCAGCTCACGTGAGGCAGGGGGCTTTAACACTGAAGCTTTCTTT.

The chain employs TRBV4-2 and TRBJ2-3; a weak D match, TRBD1 (6 bases). Germline V gene lookup returns CDR1 LGHNA and CDR2 YNFKEQ. Deletions cut 2 bases from V and 2 bases from J, with 8 bases between. This CDR3 has 14 residues. CDR3 residues: CASSQWTDTDTQYF. The CDR3 DNA follows: TGTGCCAGCAGCCAATGGACAGACACAGATACGCAGTATTTT.

The V call is TRBV19, the J call TRBJ1-3; the D is unclear. The germline V and J ends were trimmed by 6 bases and 4 bases, with 7 bases remaining between them. Germline lookup yields CDR1 LNHDA and CDR2 SQIVND (reference sequence). This CDR3 is 12 amino acids long. The CDR3: CASRAEGNTIYF. As DNA, the CDR3 is TGTGCCAGTAGGGCCGAAGGAAACACCATATATTTT.

The chain employs TRBV5-1 and TRBJ2-7; tentative D call: TRBD2 (5 bases). There are 15 residues in the CDR3. The V gene lost 0 bases and the J gene lost 2 bases, with 12 bases spanning the gap. Looked up from germline, CDR1 is SGHRS and CDR2 is YFSETQ. DNA of the CDR3: TGCGCCAGCAGCTTGGCGGCAGAGGGCACCTACGAGCAGTACTTC. It specifies CASSLAAEGTYEQYF.

This chain links TRBV15 with TRBJ1-2, with D perhaps matching TRBD1 (5 bases). The V end lost 1 base, the J end lost 8 bases, and 17 bases lay between the germline ends. Germline V lookup: CDR1 LNHNV, CDR2 YYDKDF (reference sequence). The CDR3 sequence is 15 residues long. The CDR3 here is CATSRGGGTKGGYTF. DNA for the CDR3: TGTGCCACCAGCAGAGGGGGTGGGACGAAGGGCGGCTACACCTTC.

The chain couples TRBV19 to TRBJ2-1; 9 bases map to TRBD1. The germline gives CDR1 LNHDA, CDR2 SQIVND (reference sequence). V gave up 3 bases and J gave up 7 bases; unmatched junction bases: 7. There are 15 residues in the CDR3. CDR3 sequence: CASSIPGQGKNEQFF. CDR3 in DNA: TGTGCCAGTAGTATCCCAGGACAGGGGAAAAATGAGCAGTTCTTC.

The rearrangement links TRBV7-8 to TRBJ2-7, with 8 bases matching TRBD1. Germline CDR1 reads SGHVS; CDR2 reads FQNEAQ. Germline trimming cut 6 bases from V and 0 bases from J; bases unmatched to any gene: 10. The CDR3 runs 16 residues. The CDR3 is CASSRDRLLSSYEQYF. In DNA form, the CDR3 reads TGTGCCAGCAGTCGGGACAGGTTATTAAGCTCCTACGAGCAGTACTTC. Together with reference TRBV7-8 and TRBJ2-7, the CDR3 gives the full variable domain: GAGVSQSPRYKVAKRGQDVALRCDPISGHVSLFWYQQALGQGPEFLTYFQNEAQLDKSGLPSDRFFAERPEGSVSTLKIQRTQQEDSAVYLCASSRDRLLSSYEQYFGPGTRLTVT.

This clone was found once. The rearrangement links TRBV5-4 to TRBJ2-1, with 11 bases identical to TRBD2. Per the germline V gene, CDR1 is SGHNT and CDR2 is YYREEE (reference sequence). After removal of 4 bases from V and 2 bases from J, the junction contained 11 bases not matched to a gene. The CDR3 totals 18 residues. CDR3 protein: CASSNNGTSGNTYNEQFF. The CDR3 DNA is TGTGCCAGCAGCAATAACGGGACTAGCGGTAACACCTACAATGAGCAGTTCTTC.

The genes are TRBV4-3 and TRBJ1-2; 9 nucleotides align to TRBD1. V was pared by 4 bases and J by 8 bases, with 8 bases of the junction left unmatched. The CDR3 runs to 14 residues. Germline CDR1 is LGHNA and CDR2 is YSLEER. This CDR3 reads CASSPPGQGRGYTF. CDR3 nucleotides: TGCGCCAGCAGCCCTCCGGGACAGGGTAGAGGCTACACCTTC.

V and J are TRBV27 and TRBJ1-3, with 9 bases matching TRBD1. Trimming at V came to 6 bases and at J to 5 bases, leaving 14 bases not matched to a gene. There are 17 residues in the CDR3. Germline CDR1 is MNHEY and CDR2 is SMNVEV (reference sequence). This CDR3 is CASSRDRVNLNRNTIYF. In DNA form, the CDR3 reads TGTGCCAGCAGCCGGGACAGGGTCAATCTTAATAGAAACACCATATATTTT.

Only a few counts were recorded for this clone. The chain links TRBV28 to TRBJ2-1; 10 positions agree with TRBD1. V lost 3 bases, J lost 5 bases, and 10 bases stayed unmatched. This CDR3 has 17 amino acids. CDR1 is MDHEN and CDR2 is SYDVKM in the germline V gene. The CDR3 is CASSLPPGTGVNNEQFF. CDR3 DNA: TGTGCCAGCAGTTTGCCGCCCGGGACAGGGGTCAACAATGAGCAGTTCTTC.

The chain recombines TRBV28 with TRBJ2-7, with TRBD2 as a possible D gene (5 bases). The CDR3 totals 15 residues. The V gene lost 3 bases and the J gene lost 0 bases, with 12 bases spanning the gap. Germline assignment: CDR1 MDHEN and CDR2 SYDVKM. The CDR3 region has the DNA TGTGCCAGCAGTTTGAGGGCCTTGGCCTCCTACGAGCAGTACTTC. This codes for CASSLRALASYEQYF. Looking up the rest from reference TRBV28 and TRBJ2-7 gives the full variable domain: DVKVTQSSRYLVKRTGEKVFLECVQDMDHENMFWYRQDPGLGLRLIYFSYDVKMKEKGDIPEGYSVSREKKERFSLILESASTNQTSMYLCASSLRALASYEQYFGPGTRLTVT.

V is TRBV7-9 and J is TRBJ1-2, with D hard to call. This CDR3 has 19 amino acids. The germline V gene has CDR1 SEHNR and CDR2 FQNEAQ (reference sequence). V dropped 4 bases and J dropped 4 bases, with 28 bases sitting between them. The CDR3 region is CASSSPQGHNPGSFYGYTF. The CDR3 DNA follows: TGTGCCAGCAGCTCCCCCCAAGGGCACAACCCCGGCTCCTTCTATGGCTACACCTTC.

Comment on this clone: Germline and junction disagree at one end, which may indicate a read error. The genes are TRBV7-7 and TRBJ2-1; 8 positions agree with TRBD2. From germline, CDR1 is SSHAT and CDR2 FNYEAQ (reference sequence). This CDR3 is 15 amino acids long. CDR3 sequence reads: CASSPSGSSYNEQFF. The CDR3 DNA follows: TGTGCTAGCAGCCCCAGCGGGAGCTCCTACAATGAGCAGTTCTTC. Looking up the rest from reference TRBV7-7 and TRBJ2-1 gives the full variable domain: GAGVSQSPRYKVTKRGQDVTLRCDPISSHATLYWYQQALGQGPEFLTYFNYEAQPDKSGLPSDRFSAERPEGSISTLTIQRTEQRDSAMYRCASSPSGSSYNEQFFGPGTRLTVL.

This chain links TRBV11-2 with TRBJ1-5; D gene unclear. Germline V gives CDR1 SGHAT, CDR2 FQNNGV. The CDR3 is made up of 14 amino acids. Trimming stripped 3 bases from V and 7 bases from J, with 13 bases between. The CDR3 is CASSFTTAGQPQHF. In nucleotides, the CDR3 is TGTGCCAGCAGCTTTACCACCGCGGGGCAGCCCCAGCATTTT.

The chain uses TRBV7-2 and TRBJ2-3; 10 bases align to TRBD2. This CDR3 contains 18 residues. With V trimmed by 5 bases and J by 6 bases, 17 bases remained unmatched. Germline V gene lookup returns CDR1 SGHTA and CDR2 FQGNSA. CDR3 in amino acids: CASSPNPPSGSGNDTQYF. For the CDR3, the DNA is TGTGCCAGCAGCCCAAACCCGCCTAGCGGGAGTGGGAACGATACGCAGTATTTT. The full variable domain, completed using reference TRBV7-2 and TRBJ2-3, is GAGVSQSPSNKVTEKGKDVELRCDPISGHTALYWYRQSLGQGLEFLIYFQGNSAPDKSGLPSDRFSAERTGGSVSTLTIQRTQQEDSAVYLCASSPNPPSGSGNDTQYFGPGTRLTVL.

The chain joins TRBV4-1 to TRBJ2-7; 9 positions match TRBD2. The CDR3 spans 17 residues. Germline trimming cut 2 bases from V and 3 bases from J; bases unmatched to any gene: 11. Germline V gene data show CDR1 as MGHRA and CDR2 as YSYEKL. In DNA, the CDR3 is TGCGCCAGCAGCCAAAAGGGGGCGGGGGGGCTTAACTACGAGCAGTACTTC. Its protein product is CASSQKGAGGLNYEQYF.

V is TRBV28 and J is TRBJ2-1; D not resolved. Germline V lookup: CDR1 MDHEN, CDR2 SYDVKM. This CDR3 has 17 amino acids. V was trimmed by 4 bases and J by 8 bases, leaving 24 bases between them. CDR3 protein: CASSSIPFPGGVDEQFF. The CDR3 DNA is TGTGCCAGCAGTTCCATCCCCTTTCCCGGTGGGGTTGATGAGCAGTTCTTC.

This chain connects TRBV11-3 to TRBJ2-7; D is perhaps TRBD2 (6 bases). The CDR3 runs 14 residues. Trimming left V 0 bases short and J 2 bases short, with 8 bases between. Germline CDR1 reads SGHNT; CDR2 reads YENEEA. This CDR3 reads CASSLDGGAYEQYF. CDR3 DNA sequence: TGTGCCAGCAGCTTAGACGGAGGGGCCTACGAGCAGTACTTC.